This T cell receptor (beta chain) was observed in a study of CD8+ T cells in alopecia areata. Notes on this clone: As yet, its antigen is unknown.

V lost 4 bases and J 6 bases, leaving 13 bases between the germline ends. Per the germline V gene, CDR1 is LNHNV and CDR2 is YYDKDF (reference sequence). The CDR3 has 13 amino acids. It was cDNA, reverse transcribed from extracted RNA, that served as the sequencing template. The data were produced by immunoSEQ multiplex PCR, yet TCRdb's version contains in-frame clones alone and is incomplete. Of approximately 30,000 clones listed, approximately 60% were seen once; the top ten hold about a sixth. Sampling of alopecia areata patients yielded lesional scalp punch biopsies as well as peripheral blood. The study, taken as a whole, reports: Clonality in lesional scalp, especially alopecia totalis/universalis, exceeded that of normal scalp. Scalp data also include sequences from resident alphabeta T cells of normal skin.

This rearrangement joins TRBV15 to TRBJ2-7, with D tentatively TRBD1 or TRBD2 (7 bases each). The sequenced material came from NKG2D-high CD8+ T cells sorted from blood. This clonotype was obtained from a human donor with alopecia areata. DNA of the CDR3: TGTGCCACCAGCACCCAGGGGGGGCTCGAGCAGTACTTC. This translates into CATSTQGGLEQYF.